One and the same sample provided the 8 T cell receptor beta chains below, sequenced in a study of monozygotic twins with inflammatory bowel disease. TCRdb re-called the 5' RACE reads and gives one entry per CDR3 protein, without DNA. The sample table sets out about 300,000 distinct CDR3 sequences. Sequencing was carried out using blood. All receptors derive from a human donor with ulcerative colitis or Crohn's disease, or a healthy co-twin of an affected twin (not recorded which).

This chain uses TRBV11-3 with TRBJ2-3; TCRdb calls TRBD2, which cannot be checked without DNA. The germline V gene has CDR1 SGHNT and CDR2 YENEEA. The CDR3 has 16 amino acids. The CDR3 protein is CASSHGGRAGTDTQYF.

The J gene is TRBJ1-1, the V gene TRBV7-3; TCRdb names TRBD1, which stays unverified in the absence of DNA. This CDR3 contains 15 residues. The V gene's germline CDR1 is SGHTA and CDR2 FQGTGA. The CDR3: CASGTNRVVNTEAFF.

V usage is TRBV10-3 and J usage is TRBJ2-7; the D gene TCRdb calls, TRBD1, cannot be checked with no DNA. The CDR3 sequence is 13 residues long. Germline CDR1 is ENHRY and CDR2 is SYGVKD. The CDR3 reads CAIMRAGANEQYF.

The V call is TRBV4-2, the J call TRBJ2-1. From germline, CDR1 is LGHNA and CDR2 YNFKEQ. This CDR3 contains 15 residues. The CDR3 region is CASSQDRTSYNEQFF.

V usage is TRBV6-1 and J usage is TRBJ1-5; the D call from TCRdb, TRBD1, cannot be confirmed without DNA. The CDR3 length is 12 residues. In germline, CDR1 is MNHNS, CDR2 SASEGT. CDR3 sequence reads: CASSHRDQPQHF.

The chain has TRBV30 and TRBJ1-2; without DNA, the TCRdb call of TRBD1 cannot be checked. CDR3 length: 15 amino acids. Germline V gene sequence: CDR1 GTSNPN, CDR2 SVGIG (reference sequence). CDR3 in amino acids: CAWSFITGGNYGYTF.

The V gene is TRBV3-1, the J gene TRBJ2-5. This CDR3 has 11 amino acids. Germline V gene lookup returns CDR1 LGHDT and CDR2 YNNKEL (reference sequence). The CDR3 spells CASSQEETQYF.

This sequence joins TRBV5-6 and TRBJ2-1; the D call of TRBD1 rests on TCRdb alone, since no DNA is present to check it. The CDR3 has 16 residues. CDR1 is SGHDT and CDR2 is YYEEEE in the germline V gene. The CDR3 reads CASSSIQGASYNEQFF.